This T cell receptor beta chain was observed in a study of blood T cell repertoires in COVID-19. Residents of about two dozen US areas, aged about 18 to 100 years, made up the participants. The CDR3 length is 13 residues. V was clipped by 6 bases and J by 5 bases, with 13 bases between them. Method: immunoSEQ multiplex PCR; TCRdb's copy keeps in-frame clones and lacks some. The sample consists of a few hundred thousand clones, approximately 88% of them appearing once. The sequence was obtained from a woman aged 40-49 years with acute COVID-19. Input material: PBMCs or T cells enriched from blood (not recorded which). V usage is TRBV12-3 or TRBV12-4 and J usage is TRBJ2-5; TRBD1 is a possible D gene (5 bases). The CDR3 spells CASRAGLRETQYF. The CDR3 nucleotides are TGTGCCAGCAGGGCAGGGTTGAGGGAGACCCAGTACTTC.